These T cell receptor beta chains were read from a single sample in a study of T cell changes during pregnancy in multiple sclerosis. Assay used: immunoSEQ multiplex PCR; TCRdb lists only in-frame clones, some missing. The sample lists under 60,000 clones, around 94% occurring once. Source: CD4+ T cells from peripheral blood mononuclear cells, taken in the third trimester of pregnancy. The receptors here all came from a female donor with multiple sclerosis, enrolled in a pregnancy study. Both conserved end residues are trimmed from each CDR3. Where a row states a size, it is once, few, many or the class of an expanded clone; other rows omit it.

abundance | v_gene | CDR3aa
NA | TRBV7-9 | ASSRQTTNEKLF
NA | TRBV6-6 | ASTANPGLGYYEQY
few | TRBV30 | AWSKWLSTEAF
NA | TRBV28 | ASSPHLLPGHGYT
NA | TRBV7-2 | ASRPDRTAF
NA | TRBV19 | ASSPRQGDGYT
NA | TRBV6-1 | ASSDRLAGGGVQETQY
NA | TRBV7-3 | ASSRTSGGTLLDTQY
NA | TRBV9 | ASSVPGPSGLTNTQY
NA | TRBV27 | ASSLLAGGPGDTQY
NA | TRBV6-1 | ASSDSLQGSGEQF
NA | TRBV9 | ASSVGTKQETQY
NA | TRBV27 | ASSSRLAGGPGDTQY
NA | TRBV4-2 | ASSQEAGTGAPYGYT
NA | TRBV6-1 | ASSEVGGWRAYEQY
NA | TRBV4-2 | ASSQGDRGANEKLF
NA | TRBV4-2 | ASSQAGRGNYNSPLH
NA | TRBV5-1 | ASSLGLAISSSYNSPLH
NA | TRBV6-1 | ASSEIGTGYEQY
NA | TRBV29-1 | SVVRTSGVQKTQY
NA | TRBV30 | AWTVRVNSPLH
NA | TRBV11-3 | ASSLSGVDEQF
NA | TRBV5-5 | ASSLVLGTGELF
NA | TRBV23-1 | ASSQTDRWNTEAF
NA | TRBV7-2 | ASSRRQEVYGYT
NA | TRBV5-1 | ASSLAQGGELF
once | TRBV5-4 | ASSPGQGGVEQF
few | TRBV6-6 | ASSRGKLGEQY
NA | TRBV19 | ASSVVDRDYGYT
NA | TRBV19 | ASRDRSNTEAF
NA | TRBV5-8 | ASNLGGPLGNTEAF
NA | TRBV28 | ASWGGSSYNSPLH